A single sample is the source of the 27 T cell receptor beta chains below, sequenced in a study of radiotherapy plus CTLA-4 blockade in lung cancer. TCRdb's table, derived via immunoSEQ multiplex PCR, lists solely in-frame clones and lacks some. The sample carries about 68,000 clones, 65% to 80% recorded once. The material sequenced was peripheral blood, taken from a patient treated with radiotherapy plus ipilimumab. Receptor source: a human donor with non-small cell lung cancer who had a complete response to radiotherapy plus ipilimumab.

This chain joins TRBV30 and TRBJ2-3; D is possibly TRBD2 (6 bases). The CDR3 runs 17 residues. Trimming took off 4 bases at V and 0 bases at J, with 20 bases between the two ends. CDR1 and CDR2 from the germline V gene are GTSNPN and SVGIG (reference sequence). CDR3 sequence (DNA): TGTGCCTGGATTGGCGGCTTTAGCGGATACAGCACAGATACGCAGTATTTT. Translation: CAWIGGFSGYSTDTQYF.

The gene calls are TRBV6-1 and TRBJ1-2; 8 bases fit TRBD1. Germline CDR1 is MNHNS and CDR2 is SASEGT. The CDR3 covers 13 residues. V lost 11 bases and J lost 5; bases outside the gene matches: 10. CDR3 sequence: CACRHTGGYGYTF. As DNA, the CDR3 is TGTGCCTGCCGCCATACAGGGGGTTATGGCTACACCTTC.

This clone has only a few counts. J is TRBJ2-7 and V is TRBV9; TRBD2 agrees at 7 bases. Germline CDR1 SGDLS, CDR2 YYNGEE. This CDR3 region has 17 residues. Losses at the gene ends were 0 bases for V and 1 base for J; bases not matched to a gene: 10. The CDR3: CASSVATVAGESYEQYF. The CDR3 coding sequence is TGTGCCAGCAGCGTAGCTACTGTTGCGGGGGAGTCCTACGAGCAGTACTTC.

The V and J genes are TRBV4-3 and TRBJ2-1, with TRBD2 identical over 7 bases. Unmatched junction bases numbered 3, after V lost 1 base and J lost 3 bases. CDR3 length: 15 amino acids. The germline V gene encodes CDR1 LGHNA and CDR2 YSLEER. This CDR3 reads CASSQAGGVYNEQFF. CDR3 nucleotide sequence: TGCGCCAGCAGCCAAGCGGGAGGTGTCTACAATGAGCAGTTCTTC.

The CDR3 protein is CSVVLGDRDYNEQFF. In DNA, the CDR3 is TGCAGCGTTGTATTAGGGGACAGGGACTACAATGAGCAGTTCTTC. V usage is TRBV29-1 and J usage is TRBJ2-1, with TRBD1 matching over 9 bases. The germline V gene has CDR1 SQVTM and CDR2 ANQGSEA. V trimming: 4 bases; J trimming: 3 bases; junction bases outside the gene matches: 7. The CDR3 is 15 residues long.

The chain uses TRBV21-1 and TRBJ1-2. TRBV21-1 has pseudogene status. The CDR3 runs to 12 residues. CDR3 bases: TGTGCCAGCATTGTCTCTAACTATGGCTACACCTTC. Protein: CASIVSNYGYTF.

The chain carries TRBV23-1 and TRBJ2-7; 8 nucleotides line up with TRBD2. TRBV23-1 is recorded as an ORF, its role being uncertain. The CDR3 sequence is 14 residues long. Losses at the gene ends were 6 bases for V and 4 bases for J; bases not matched to a gene: 8. DNA of the CDR3: TGCGCCAGCAGCCGTGGGCGGGGGGATTACGAGCAGTACGTC. Residues: CASSRGRGDYEQYV.

In nucleotides, the CDR3 is TGCGCCAGCAGCTTGGCGGAGGCCGGATTCAACACTGAAGCTTTCTTT. It encodes CASSLAEAGFNTEAFF. The chain recombines TRBV5-1 with TRBJ1-1; D ambiguous. This CDR3 comprises 16 residues. CDR1 is SGHRS, CDR2 YFSETQ, per germline. V dropped 0 bases and J dropped 2 bases, with 14 bases sitting between them. The full variable domain, rest sourced from reference TRBV5-1 and TRBJ1-1, is KAGVTQTPRYLIKTRGQQVTLSCSPISGHRSVSWYQQTPGQGLQFLFEYFSETQRNKGNFPGRFSGRQFSNSRSEMNVSTLELGDSALYLCASSLAEAGFNTEAFFGQGTRLTVV.

This sequence joins TRBV29-1 and TRBJ2-7; tentative D call: TRBD1 (6 bases). The CDR3 covers 15 residues. Per germline, CDR1 SQVTM and CDR2 ANQGSEA. Between the trimmed V and J ends, which lost 6 bases and 2 bases, there was a span of 20 bases. Here the CDR3 DNA reads TGCAGCGTGGCGAACTTCGGGACATTTGCCTACGAGCAGTACTTC. Translation gives CSVANFGTFAYEQYF.

This chain links TRBV7-9 with TRBJ2-5; D is possibly TRBD2 (5 bases). V was pared by 5 bases and J by 5 bases, with 18 bases between. Looked up from germline, CDR1 is SEHNR and CDR2 is FQNEAQ (reference sequence). The CDR3 is made up of 15 amino acids. This CDR3 is CASSPTGFTGETQYF. The CDR3 coding sequence is TGTGCCAGCAGCCCAACGGGGTTCACGGGGGAGACCCAGTACTTC.

The gene calls are TRBV4-1 and TRBJ2-3; D unclear. V lost 1 base, J lost 0 bases, and 11 bases lay in between. This CDR3 is built from 16 residues. Germline V gene lookup returns CDR1 MGHRA and CDR2 YSYEKL. For the CDR3, the DNA is TGCGCCAGCAGCCAAGGGCGCTGGGCTAGCACAGATACGCAGTATTTT. This translates into CASSQGRWASTDTQYF.

The V and J genes are TRBV11-3 and TRBJ2-3; D is perhaps TRBD1 (5 bases). This CDR3 has 14 amino acids. With 3 bases removed from V and 4 bases from J, the gap between germline ends came to 11 bases. Germline V gene lookup returns CDR1 SGHNT and CDR2 YENEEA. The CDR3 reads CASSFAPGSDTQYF. The CDR3 region has the DNA TGTGCCAGCAGCTTCGCTCCAGGGTCAGATACGCAGTATTTT.

This clone came up once. The chain links TRBV15 to TRBJ2-5, with D uncertain. CDR1 is LNHNV and CDR2 is YYDKDF in the germline V gene (reference sequence). With 0 bases removed from V and 5 bases from J, the gap between germline ends came to 13 bases. The CDR3 totals 15 residues. The CDR3 sequence: CATSRDSATVETQYF. CDR3 DNA: TGTGCCACCAGCAGAGACTCCGCCACCGTGGAGACCCAGTACTTC.

The V and J genes are TRBV2 and TRBJ2-7; no definite D call. Germline values: CDR1 SNHLY, CDR2 FYNNEI. The V and J ends lost 8 bases and 2 bases respectively, with 10 bases between them. The CDR3 runs 12 residues. The CDR3 spells CASGKGTYEQYF. Here the CDR3 DNA reads TGTGCCAGCGGAAAGGGAACCTACGAGCAGTACTTC. The full variable domain, its missing parts supplied by reference TRBV2 and TRBJ2-7, is EPEVTQTPSHQVTQMGQEVILRCVPISNHLYFYWYRQILGQKVEFLVSFYNNEISEKSEIFDDQFSVERPDGSNFTLKIRSTKLEDSAMYFCASGKGTYEQYFGPGTRLTVT.

The CDR3 sequence: CAWSVGGHSNQPQHF. The CDR3 nucleotides are TGTGCCTGGAGTGTAGGTGGGCATAGCAATCAGCCCCAGCATTTT. The J gene is TRBJ1-5, the V gene TRBV30; D is unclear. V was shortened by 0 bases and J by 0 bases, with 9 bases between the two germline ends. CDR1 is GTSNPN and CDR2 is SVGIG in the germline V gene (reference sequence). This CDR3 is 15 amino acids long.

The chain carries TRBV11-2 and TRBJ1-1; D is possibly TRBD1 (6 bases). Trimming removed 3 bases from V and 7 bases from J, with 12 bases in between. Germline V gene sequence: CDR1 SGHAT, CDR2 FQNNGV. The length of the CDR3 is 13 residues. Here the CDR3 reads CASSFLRGNEAFF. The CDR3 DNA reads TGTGCCAGCAGCTTTCTCAGGGGTAATGAAGCTTTCTTT.

The gene calls are TRBV11-3 and TRBJ2-3, with D possibly matching TRBD1 (6 bases). Germline V gene data show CDR1 as SGHNT and CDR2 as YENEEA. CDR3 length: 15 residues. Trimming pared 4 bases from V and 1 base from J, leaving 12 bases between. The CDR3 DNA is TGTGCCAGCAGCTCCGTAGGGGGAGGCACAGATACGCAGTATTTT. Translating it yields CASSSVGGGTDTQYF.

The chain links TRBV7-9 to TRBJ2-7; 9 bases are a match to TRBD1. From germline, CDR1 is SEHNR and CDR2 FQNEAQ (reference sequence). The CDR3 sequence is 18 residues long. V lost 5 bases, J lost 0 bases, and 14 bases stayed unmatched. DNA of the CDR3: TGTGCCAGCAGCAAATGGACAGGGGTCACATCGAGCTCCTACGAGCAGTACGTC. Amino acids: CASSKWTGVTSSSYEQYV.

The chain has TRBV11-2 and TRBJ1-3; the D is unclear. The CDR3 runs to 13 residues. Germline CDR1 and CDR2: SGHAT and FQNNGV. V was cut by 5 bases and J by 4 bases, with 9 bases left in between. CDR3 in amino acids: CASSLQQGNTIYF. The DNA for the CDR3 is TGTGCCAGCAGCCTCCAACAGGGAAACACCATATATTTT.

The table lists this clone with a few counts. The rearrangement uses TRBV7-2 and TRBJ2-1, with 11 bases aligning to TRBD2. The V gene's germline CDR1 is SGHTA and CDR2 FQGNSA. V gave up 2 bases and J gave up 2 bases; unmatched junction bases: 2. The CDR3 totals 16 residues. The CDR3 DNA sequence: TGTGCCAGCAGCTTAAAGACTAGCGGGACCTACAATGAGCAGTTCTTC. Its protein product is CASSLKTSGTYNEQFF.

In this sample, this clone turned up once. The rearrangement joins TRBV4-3 to TRBJ1-2, with D possibly matching TRBD1 (6 bases). The V gene lost 0 bases and the J gene lost 8 bases, with 19 bases spanning the gap. The CDR3 is 16 amino acids. CDR1 is LGHNA and CDR2 is YSLEER in the germline V gene. CDR3 in DNA: TGCGCCAGCAGCCAAGATCTTGGGGGGCTGGTTCGGGGCTACACCTTC. The encoded protein is CASSQDLGGLVRGYTF.

The chain carries TRBV6-8 and TRBJ2-1; D perhaps matches TRBD2 (6 bases). Germline V gene data show CDR1 as MNHGY and CDR2 as SAAAGT. This CDR3 has 14 residues. The V end lost 9 bases, the J end lost 4 bases, and 16 bases lay between the germline ends. DNA for the CDR3: TGTGCCAGTGGGGAACTAGCCGATTACAATGAGCAGTTCTTC. It codes for CASGELADYNEQFF.

This chain links TRBV9 with TRBJ1-1, with D possibly being TRBD1 (5 bases). Trimming took 6 bases from V and 2 from J, leaving 11 bases between them. The germline V gene encodes CDR1 SGDLS and CDR2 YYNGEE. This CDR3 contains 13 residues. The CDR3 protein is CASTSQGNTEAFF. CDR3 nucleotides: TGTGCCAGCACCTCCCAGGGTAACACTGAAGCTTTCTTT.

The V call is TRBV6-6, the J call TRBJ1-4, with 9 nucleotides matching TRBD1. V shed 5 bases and J 6 bases; nucleotides not matched to a gene: 4. The CDR3 runs to 14 residues. Germline V CDR1 and CDR2: MNHNY, SVGAGI (reference sequence). The DNA for the CDR3 is TGTGCCAGCAGTCCGGGACAGGGTGATGAAAAACTGTTTTTT. This encodes CASSPGQGDEKLFF.

This sequence joins TRBV27 and TRBJ2-3; D may be TRBD2 (5 bases). Germline lookup yields CDR1 MNHEY and CDR2 SMNVEV (reference sequence). The CDR3 extends over 14 amino acids. Trimming left V 4 bases short and J 4 bases short, with 12 bases between. Here the CDR3 reads CASSSGVGSDTQYF. CDR3 coding DNA: TGTGCCAGCAGTTCCGGGGTGGGGTCAGATACGCAGTATTTT.

This chain uses TRBV23-1 with TRBJ1-1; D is possibly TRBD1 (5 bases). TRBV23-1 is an ORF for which the function is uncertain. The CDR3 has 12 residues. Trimming left V 9 bases short and J 1 base short, with 9 bases between. CDR3 in amino acids: CARGGENTEAFF. CDR3 bases: TGCGCCAGGGGGGGGGAGAACACTGAAGCTTTCTTT.

The chain combines TRBV18 with TRBJ2-5; perhaps TRBD2 as D (6 bases). Trimming stripped 5 bases from V and 4 bases from J, with 14 bases between. Per germline, CDR1 KGHSH and CDR2 LQKENI. The CDR3 has 14 amino acids. The CDR3 region has the DNA TGTGCCAGCTCAACGGGGACTCCTCCAGAGACCCAGTACTTC. Its protein is CASSTGTPPETQYF.